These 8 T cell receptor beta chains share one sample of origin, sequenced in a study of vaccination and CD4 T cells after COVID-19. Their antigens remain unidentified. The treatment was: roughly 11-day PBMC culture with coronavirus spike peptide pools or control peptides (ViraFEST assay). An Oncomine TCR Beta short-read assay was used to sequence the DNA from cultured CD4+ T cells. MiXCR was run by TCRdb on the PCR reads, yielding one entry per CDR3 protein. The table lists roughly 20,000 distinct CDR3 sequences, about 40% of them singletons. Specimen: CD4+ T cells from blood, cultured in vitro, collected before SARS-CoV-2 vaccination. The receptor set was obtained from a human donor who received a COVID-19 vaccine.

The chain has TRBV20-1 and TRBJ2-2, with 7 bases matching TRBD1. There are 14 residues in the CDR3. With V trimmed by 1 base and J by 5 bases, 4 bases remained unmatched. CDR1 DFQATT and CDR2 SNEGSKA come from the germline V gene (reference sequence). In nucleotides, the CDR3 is TGCAGTGCTAGAGTACAGGGGAATACCGGGGAGCTGTTTTTT. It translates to CSARVQGNTGELFF.

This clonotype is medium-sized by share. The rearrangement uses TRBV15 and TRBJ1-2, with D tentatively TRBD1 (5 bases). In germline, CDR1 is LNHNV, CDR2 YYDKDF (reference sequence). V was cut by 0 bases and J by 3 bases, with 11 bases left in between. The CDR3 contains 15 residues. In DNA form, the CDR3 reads TGTGCCACCAGCAGAGATTTTAGCAGGGACTATGGCTACACCTTC. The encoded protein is CATSRDFSRDYGYTF.

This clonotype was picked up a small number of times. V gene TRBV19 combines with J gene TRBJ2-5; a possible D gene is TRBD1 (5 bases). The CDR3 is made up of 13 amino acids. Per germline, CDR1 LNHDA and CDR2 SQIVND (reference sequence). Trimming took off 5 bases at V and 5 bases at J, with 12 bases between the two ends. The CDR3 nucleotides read TGTGCCAGTAGTTCGGGCAGGGCGGAGACCCAGTACTTC. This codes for CASSSGRAETQYF.

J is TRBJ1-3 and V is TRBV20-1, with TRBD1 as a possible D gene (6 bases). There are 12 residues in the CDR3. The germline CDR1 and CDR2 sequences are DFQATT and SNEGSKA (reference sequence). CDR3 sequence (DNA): TGCGGGGCTCGGGACACTGGAAACACCATATATTTT. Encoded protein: CGARDTGNTIYF.

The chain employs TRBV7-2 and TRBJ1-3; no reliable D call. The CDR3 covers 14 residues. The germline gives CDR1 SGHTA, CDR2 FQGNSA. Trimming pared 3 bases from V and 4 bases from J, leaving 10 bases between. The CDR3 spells CASSFGTSGNTIYF. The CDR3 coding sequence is TGTGCCAGCAGCTTCGGTACTTCGGGAAACACCATATATTTT.

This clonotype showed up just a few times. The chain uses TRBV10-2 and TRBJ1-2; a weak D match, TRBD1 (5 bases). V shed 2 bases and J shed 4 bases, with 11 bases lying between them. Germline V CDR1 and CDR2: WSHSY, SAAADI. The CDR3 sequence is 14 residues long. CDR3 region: CASSEKAGTYGYTF. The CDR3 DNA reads TGCGCCAGCAGTGAGAAGGCAGGGACCTATGGCTACACCTTC.

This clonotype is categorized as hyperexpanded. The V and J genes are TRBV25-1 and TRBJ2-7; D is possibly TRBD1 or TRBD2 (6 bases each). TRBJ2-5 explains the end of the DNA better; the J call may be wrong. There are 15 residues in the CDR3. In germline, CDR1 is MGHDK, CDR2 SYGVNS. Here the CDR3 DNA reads TGTGCCAGCAGTGAACCGAGGGGGGCAGGAGAGACCCAGTACTTC. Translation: CASSEPRGAGETQYF.

The DNA of the CDR3 is TGTGCCTGGGGACAGGGTTCTTATAATTCACCCCTCCACTTT. Amino acids: CAWGQGSYNSPLHF. The J gene is TRBJ1-6, the V gene TRBV30, with 8 bases that match TRBD1. The J segment lost 4 bases and the V segment lost 5 bases, leaving 4 bases of the junction unmatched. The V gene's germline CDR1 is GTSNPN and CDR2 SVGIG (reference sequence). The CDR3 totals 14 residues.